This record covers a single TCR beta chain. The data stem from a study of blood T cells in healthy people across ages. It was with a sample-barcoded 5' primer and a J-beta primer mix that a second PCR of roughly 6 to 11 cycles was run. TCRdb used MiXCR to reprocess the 5' RACE reads, holding one entry per CDR3 protein. The sample yields hundreds of thousands of distinct CDR3 sequences, 20% to 30% seen once. Germline V gene data show CDR1 as KGHDR and CDR2 as SFDVKD. This CDR3 contains 13 residues. V lost 0 bases and J 10 bases, leaving 9 bases between the germline ends. This sample was also put to use in a study of T cells of mothers and their children.

Material: blood. The chain combines TRBV24-1 with TRBJ2-1, with D possibly being TRBD1 (5 bases). This receptor was obtained from a boy younger than 18 in good health. The CDR3 coding sequence is TGTGCCACCAGTGATTTGTACCGACAGGAGCAGTTCTTC. Its translation: CATSDLYRQEQFF.